This TCR beta chain was documented in a study of cytomegalovirus exposure and HLA in healthy donors. The PCR was carried out with 60 Vbeta primers and 13 Jbeta primers. Sequencing used immunoSEQ multiplex PCR; TCRdb keeps in-frame clones, though not all of them. The data show roughly 160,000 clones, 75% to 85% seen once. This CDR3 contains 16 residues. Germline loops: CDR1 LGHNT, CDR2 FRNRAP. V shed 0 bases and J shed 1 base, with 7 bases lying between them. This TCR was sampled from a man aged 45 to 65 in good health and CMV-seropositive. The chain carries TRBV12-5 and TRBJ2-6; D unclear. Specimen: PBMCs. CDR3 DNA sequence: TGTGCTAGTGGTTTGGTAAGAACTTCTGGGGCCAACGTCCTGACTTTC. Its translation is CASGLVRTSGANVLTF.